This TCR beta chain was documented in a study of T cell clones after liver transplantation. Overall study context: Timepoints were pre-transplant, pre-withdrawal, and after withdrawal was completed or failed.

Generated by immunoSEQ multiplex PCR, the TCRdb table keeps only in-frame clones and is missing some. The sample includes about 51,000 clones, approximately 71% seen only once; the top ten take around 9.4%. The germline gives CDR1 SQVTM, CDR2 ANQGSEA. The CDR3 has 13 amino acids. The junction had 7 bases not matched to a gene; V was cut back by 4 bases and J by 7 bases. General study points: Migration into the graft, not deletion, may explain lost graft donor-reactive T cells.

Points on this clone: No antigen is known for it.

The TCR comes from a human patient who received a liver transplant. Some T cells may arise from the graft donor. Sample: CD4+ T cells from blood, taken more than 52 months after liver transplant. This chain connects TRBV29-1 to TRBJ1-2; 9 nucleotides align to TRBD1. The CDR3 sequence is CSVGGQGPFGYTF. In nucleotides, the CDR3 is TGCAGCGTTGGGGGACAGGGCCCGTTTGGCTACACCTTC.